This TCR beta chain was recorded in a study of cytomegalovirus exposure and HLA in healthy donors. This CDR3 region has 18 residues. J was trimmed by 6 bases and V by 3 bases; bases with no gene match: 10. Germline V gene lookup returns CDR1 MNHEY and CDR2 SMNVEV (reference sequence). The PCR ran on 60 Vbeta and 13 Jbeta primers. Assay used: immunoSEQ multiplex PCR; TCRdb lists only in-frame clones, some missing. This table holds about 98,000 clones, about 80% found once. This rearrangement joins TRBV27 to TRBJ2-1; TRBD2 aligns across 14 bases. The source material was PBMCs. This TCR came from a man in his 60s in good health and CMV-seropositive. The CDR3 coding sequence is TGTGCCAGCAGTTTGAGACTAGCGGGGGGGCGTAAGGGCAATGAGCAGTTCTTC. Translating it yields CASSLRLAGGRKGNEQFF.